This TCR beta chain was captured in a study of T-cell reconstitution after alpha-beta-depleted transplantation in children. The CDR3 is 17 residues long. J lost 4 bases, V lost 4 bases, and 12 bases had no gene match. From germline, CDR1 is MGHRA and CDR2 YSYEKL. A TCRbeta library incorporating unique molecular identifiers was prepared. TCRdb called the PCR reads again in MiXCR, with one record for every CDR3 protein. The table includes 500,000 to 600,000 distinct CDR3 sequences, roughly 27% detected once. The V gene is TRBV4-1, the J gene TRBJ1-4; 7 nucleotides agree with TRBD1. The source was PBMCs, collected before TCRalphabeta/CD19-depleted stem cell transplant. This sequence was found in a boy younger than two with Wiskott-Aldrich syndrome, due to receive a stem cell transplant. CDR3 residues: CASSRTERQGLNEKLFF. The CDR3 coding sequence is TGCGCCAGCAGCCGAACTGAGAGACAGGGCCTTAATGAAAAACTGTTTTTT.